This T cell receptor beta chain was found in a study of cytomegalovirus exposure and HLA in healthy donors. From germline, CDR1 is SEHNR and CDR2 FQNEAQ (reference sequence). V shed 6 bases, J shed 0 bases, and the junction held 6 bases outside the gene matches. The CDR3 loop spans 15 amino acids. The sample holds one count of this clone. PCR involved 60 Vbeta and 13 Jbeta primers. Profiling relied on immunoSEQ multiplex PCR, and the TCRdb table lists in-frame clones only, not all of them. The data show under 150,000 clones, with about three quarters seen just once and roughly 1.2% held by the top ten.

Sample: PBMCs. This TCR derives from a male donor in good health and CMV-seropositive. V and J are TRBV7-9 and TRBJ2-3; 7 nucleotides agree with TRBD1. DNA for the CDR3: TGTGCCAGCAGTCCTCCGGGACAGAGCACAGATACGCAGTATTTT. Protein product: CASSPPGQSTDTQYF.